The rows below give T cell receptor beta chains drawn from one sample of a study of blood T cell repertoires in COVID-19. The protocol was immunoSEQ multiplex PCR, while the TCRdb copy is restricted to in-frame clones and leaves out a portion. The sample lists a few hundred thousand clones, approximately 90% occurring once. The sample was peripheral blood. The origin of the receptors is a man aged 50-60 years with COVID-19, enrolled during active disease. CDR3s include the opening cysteine and the closing phenylalanine or tryptophan. Fields, in order: V gene, D gene, J gene, clone size, CDR3 DNA, CDR3 protein. The D gene is left open where the match is weak. Expanded clones are given a class, and other clones once, few, many or no size at all.

TRBV2	TRBD1	TRBJ1-2	NA	TGTGCCAGCACCCAAAGGCCGACAGGGTCGTATGGCTACACCTTC	CASTQRPTGSYGYTF
TRBV2	NA	TRBJ1-4	NA	TGTGCCAGCAGTTTACAGGGAGGGGAAGAAAAACTGTTTTTT	CASSLQGGEEKLFF
TRBV27	TRBD1	TRBJ2-1	once	TGTGCCAGCAGCCCCGGGGACAGGGCCAAACCCCACTACAATGAGCAGTTCTTC	CASSPGDRAKPHYNEQFF
TRBV2	TRBD2	TRBJ2-1	once	TGTGCCAGCAGTGCTAGCGGCAATGAGCAGTTCTTC	CASSASGNEQFF
TRBV5-4	NA	TRBJ2-7	NA	TGTGCCAGCAGCCTCAAGGGGACTCCCGAGCAGTACTTC	CASSLKGTPEQYF
TRBV5-4	NA	TRBJ2-5	NA	TGTGCCAGCAGCTTGGGGACAGCCCTGGAGACCCAGTACTTC	CASSLGTALETQYF
TRBV4-1	NA	TRBJ2-2	NA	TGCGCCAGCAGCCAAGTGTTGGCTACCGGGGAGCTGTTTTTT	CASSQVLATGELFF
TRBV3-1/TRBV3-2	TRBD1	TRBJ2-7	once	TGTGCCAGCAGCCAACGGCAGGGGGTGGGGTCCTACGAGCAGTACTTC	CASSQRQGVGSYEQYF
TRBV10-3	TRBD1	TRBJ1-3	once	TGTGCCACCCGGGACAGCCTCTCTGGAAACACCATATATTTT	CATRDSLSGNTIYF
TRBV18	TRBD1	TRBJ2-2	NA	TGTGCCAGCTCACAGACAGGGGTGACCGGGGAGCTGTTTTTT	CASSQTGVTGELFF
TRBV28	NA	TRBJ2-1	few	TGTGCCAGCTGCCCGCCCGGGTTTGATTACAATGAGCAGTTCTTC	CASCPPGFDYNEQFF
TRBV7-8	NA	TRBJ2-1	NA	TGTGCCAGCAGCTTAATTCGGAGTGAGCAGTTCTTC	CASSLIRSEQFF
TRBV28	TRBD1	TRBJ2-2	NA	TGTGCCAGCAGTTCCCCGACAGGGTGGACCGGGGAGCTGTTTTTT	CASSSPTGWTGELFF
TRBV29-1	NA	TRBJ1-1	once	TGCAGCGTTGACCGGGGGAACACTGAAGCTTTCTTT	CSVDRGNTEAFF
TRBV5-1	TRBD1	TRBJ2-5	NA	TGCGCCAGCAGCTTCGGGACAGGTTTCGGAGAGACCCAGTACTTC	CASSFGTGFGETQYF
TRBV4-2	TRBD2	TRBJ2-3	NA	TGTGCCAGCAGCCAACAACTCACTAGCGGGACAGATACGCAGTATTTT	CASSQQLTSGTDTQYF
TRBV12-3/TRBV12-4	TRBD2	TRBJ2-7	once	TGTGCCAGCAACTTACGGGAGGGAGGCGAGCAGTACTTC	CASNLREGGEQYF
TRBV3-1/TRBV3-2	NA	TRBJ1-1	NA	TGTGCCAGCAGCTCACACCTGGGCGCTGAAGCTTTCTTT	CASSSHLGAEAFF
TRBV5-6	TRBD2	TRBJ2-2	NA	TGTGCCAGCAGCTTGGGACTAGCGGGATTGACCGGGGAGCTGTTTTTT	CASSLGLAGLTGELFF
TRBV4-2	TRBD1	TRBJ1-5	few	TGTGCCAGCAGCCAAGTTCCAGGGGGCGCGGATCAGCCCCAGCATTTT	CASSQVPGGADQPQHF
TRBV28	TRBD1	TRBJ2-7	NA	TGTGCCAGCAGTTTAGTCGGGGACAGGGCCGGTACACCTATCGAGCAGTACTTC	CASSLVGDRAGTPIEQYF
TRBV19	NA	TRBJ1-1	NA	TGTGCCAGTAGTACGGACAGGAACACTGAAGCTTTCTTT	CASSTDRNTEAFF
TRBV6-2/TRBV6-3	TRBD1	TRBJ2-5	NA	TGTGCCAGCGGCCCCTGGGACAGTCGAGAGACCCAGTACTTC	CASGPWDSRETQYF
TRBV11-2	NA	TRBJ2-7	NA	TGTGCCAGCAGCGATAGCACCTACGAGCAGTACTTC	CASSDSTYEQYF
TRBV19	TRBD1	TRBJ2-2	NA	TGTGCCAGTAGTAGGACAGGGGGAGTTTACACCGGGGAGCTGTTTTTT	CASSRTGGVYTGELFF
TRBV27	NA	TRBJ2-1	NA	TGTGCCAGCAGTACCGGACTTGGCAATGAGCAGTTCTTC	CASSTGLGNEQFF
TRBV10-3	TRBD2	TRBJ2-7	NA	TGTGCCATCAGTGAGTGGGGCGGGGGGCCCTACGAGCAGTACTTC	CAISEWGGGPYEQYF
TRBV3-1/TRBV3-2	TRBD2	TRBJ2-2	NA	TGTGCCAGCAGCCTACCCATCGGGGGGGACGCGAACACCGGGGAGCTGTTTTTT	CASSLPIGGDANTGELFF
TRBV18	TRBD1	TRBJ2-3	NA	TGTGCCAGCTCACAGAGAAGGGACAGGGGTTTATCGGATACGCAGTATTTT	CASSQRRDRGLSDTQYF
TRBV30	NA	TRBJ1-2	once	TGTGCCTCCGACCCGGGGTCCCTAACCCTTAACTATGGCTACACCTTC	CASDPGSLTLNYGYTF
TRBV11-2	NA	TRBJ2-3	NA	TGTGCCAGCCAACAGACGAGCACAGATACGCAGTATTTT	CASQQTSTDTQYF